Sequencing of this TCR beta chain was carried out in a study of shared clonotypes between healthy human individuals. The V gene's germline CDR1 is LNHNV and CDR2 YYDKDF (reference sequence). Trimming removed 4 bases from V and 3 bases from J, with 12 bases in between. The CDR3 has 15 amino acids. Genomic DNA of unsorted samples came from some 91 million PBMCs. The unsorted PBMC sample used ten immunoSEQ deep assay plates. Data came from immunoSEQ multiplex PCR; TCRdb stores just in-frame clones and leaves some out. The sample includes about half a million clones, approximately 82% seen only once; the top ten take 12%.

The source material was PBMCs. The chain couples TRBV15 to TRBJ1-4; D is uncertain. This sequence was found in a middle-aged woman in good health. Some clones in this sample may be carry-over from other donors' samples. In nucleotides, the CDR3 is TGTGCCACCAGCAAAGAAGCAGTACCTAATGAAAAACTGTTTTTT. Protein product: CATSKEAVPNEKLFF. Complete variable domain (other parts from reference TRBV15 and TRBJ1-4): DAMVIQNPRYQVTQFGKPVTLSCSQTLNHNVMYWYQQKSSQAPKLLFHYYDKDFNNEADTPDNFQSRRPNTSFCFLDIRSPGLGDTAMYLCATSKEAVPNEKLFFGSGTQLSVL.